These 25 T cell receptor beta chains originate from one sample sequenced in a study of regulatory T cells in long-lasting Graves disease. Time point in this sample: newly diagnosed GD, antithyroid drugs for less than 3 months. Scientists built the TCR library using RNA that was extracted from PBMCs. Sequencing libraries for TCR beta were prepared with iRepertoire HTBI primers and Arm-PCR of CDR3 regions. One entry per CDR3 protein, called by TCRdb with MiXCR from the multiplex PCR reads. This sample has approximately 400,000 distinct CDR3 sequences, with 14% to 15% found just once. These same records also appear under a second study, on T cells in Graves' hyperthyroidism and ophthalmopathy.

The sample in question was peripheral blood mononuclear cells (PBMCs), obtained at new diagnosis, from a patient treated with antithyroid drugs. These receptor sequences come from a woman aged 25 to 39 with Graves disease.

This clonotype appeared many times. The chain carries TRBV6-1 and TRBJ1-1; D remains unclear. V dropped 6 bases and J dropped 0 bases, with 5 bases sitting between them. CDR3 size: 12 residues. Per germline, CDR1 MNHNS and CDR2 SASEGT. CDR3 in DNA: TGTGCCAGCAGGGGGATGAACACTGAAGCTTTCTTT. Protein product: CASRGMNTEAFF.

The chain carries TRBV6-5 and TRBJ1-4, with a tentative D call TRBD1 (6 bases). V gave up 0 bases and J gave up 6 bases, with 20 bases separating them. The CDR3 covers 18 residues. Germline V gene lookup returns CDR1 MNHEY and CDR2 SVGAGI. The CDR3 DNA reads as TGTGCCAGCAGTTACTCTTCGAGGGTAGGGGGTGGTTATGAAAAACTGTTTTTT. It yields the protein CASSYSSRVGGGYEKLFF.

The chain has TRBV6-5 and TRBJ2-1; 8 bases align to TRBD1. The CDR3 has 14 residues. The V gene end was trimmed by 2 bases and the J gene end by 8 bases; junction bases not matched to a gene: 5. CDR1 is MNHEY, CDR2 SVGAGI, per germline. This chain's CDR3 is CASSYGQGSHEQFF. For the CDR3, the DNA is TGTGCCAGCAGTTACGGACAGGGAAGCCATGAGCAGTTCTTC.

At least ten counts were recorded for this clonotype. This chain links TRBV12-3 or TRBV12-4 with TRBJ2-3; D perhaps matches TRBD2 (5 bases). V lost 5 bases and J lost 0, with 12 bases in between. The CDR3 covers 15 residues. The CDR3 sequence is CASSLRTGSTDTQYF. The CDR3 DNA sequence: TGTGCCAGCAGTCTGCGGACGGGGAGCACAGATACGCAGTATTTT.

This clonotype has a count of ten or more. CDR3 sequence: CASGRDRQNTEAFF. The CDR3, as DNA: TGTGCCAGCGGACGGGACAGGCAGAACACTGAAGCTTTCTTT. This chain joins TRBV6-1 and TRBJ1-1; 8 nucleotides match TRBD1. Germline V lookup: CDR1 MNHNS, CDR2 SASEGT. After removal of 8 bases from V and 1 base from J, the junction contained 6 bases not matched to a gene. This CDR3 contains 14 residues.

Only a few counts were recorded for this clonotype. The chain is built from TRBV12-5 and TRBJ2-3; no clear D. CDR1 and CDR2 from the germline V gene are LGHNT and FRNRAP. This CDR3 is built from 16 residues. V was pared by 3 bases and J by 0 bases, with 13 bases between. DNA for the CDR3: TGTGCTAGTGGTTTAACTCCGATCCCTAGCACAGATACGCAGTATTTT. Translating it yields CASGLTPIPSTDTQYF.

This clonotype appeared many times. The rearrangement joins TRBV5-5 to TRBJ2-7; D might be TRBD1 (5 bases). V lost 4 bases to trimming and J lost 1 base, with 12 bases between them. This CDR3 contains 14 residues. Germline V gene sequence: CDR1 SGHKS, CDR2 YYEKEE (reference sequence). CDR3 sequence: CASSKSDSSYEQYF. The CDR3 DNA reads as TGTGCCAGCAGCAAATCCGACAGTTCCTACGAGCAGTACTTC.

Comments on this clonotype: A junction boundary mismatches the germline segment, possibly from a read error. This CDR3 reads CACSSLTRNTIYF. The CDR3 nucleotides are TGTGCCTGCAGCTCCCTCACCCGGAACACCATATATTTT. V usage is TRBV11-2 and J usage is TRBJ1-3; unclear D gene. Germline V gene lookup returns CDR1 SGHAT and CDR2 FQNNGV. CDR3 length: 13 residues. The full variable domain, rest sourced from reference TRBV11-2 and TRBJ1-3, is EAGVAQSPRYKIIEKRQSVAFWCNPISGHATLYWYQQILGQGPKLLIQFQNNGVVDDSQLPKDRFSAERLKGVDSTLKIQPAKLEDSAVYLCACSSLTRNTIYFGEGSWLTVV.

This clonotype was found many times. The chain carries TRBV20-1 and TRBJ2-3; 8 nucleotides agree with TRBD2. CDR3 length: 16 amino acids. V lost 1 base, J lost 0 bases, and 6 bases stayed unmatched. Germline V lookup: CDR1 DFQATT, CDR2 SNEGSKA (reference sequence). Here the CDR3 DNA reads TGCAGTGCTAGAGTAGGTCCTAGCGGGAGCACAGATACGCAGTATTTT. Protein: CSARVGPSGSTDTQYF.

This clonotype was picked up many times. The V call is TRBV29-1, the J call TRBJ2-7; weak D call: TRBD2 (6 bases). This CDR3 region has 12 residues. Trimming left V 6 bases short and J 4 bases short, with 13 bases between. Germline V lookup: CDR1 SQVTM, CDR2 ANQGSEA. CDR3 sequence (DNA): TGCAGCGTCGCAGGGAGCGGGTACGAGCAGTACTTC. Translation: CSVAGSGYEQYF.

J is TRBJ2-3 and V is TRBV27, with TRBD1 matching 9 bases. J lost 2 bases, V lost 4 bases, and 10 bases had no gene match. The CDR3 length is 17 residues. Germline CDR1 reads MNHEY; CDR2 reads SMNVEV (reference sequence). CDR3: CASSSLPGQGDTDTQYF. The DNA of the CDR3 is TGTGCCAGCAGTTCACTCCCGGGACAGGGAGACACAGATACGCAGTATTTT.

The sample holds many counts of this clonotype. The rearrangement uses TRBV6-2 or TRBV6-3 and TRBJ2-2; TRBD1 matches at 10 bases. Trimming cost V 5 bases and J 6 bases; bases outside gene matches: 15. Germline V gives CDR1 MNHEY, CDR2 SVGEGT. This CDR3 contains 18 residues. The CDR3 region is CASSRQGALRSGSGELFF. The CDR3 coding sequence is TGTGCCAGCAGTCGACAGGGGGCGCTCAGAAGTGGATCCGGGGAGCTGTTTTTT.

This clonotype was detected many times. This rearrangement joins TRBV4-1 to TRBJ2-3; 10 bases map to TRBD2. J gave up 3 bases and V 6 bases, and 9 bases lay outside the gene matches. CDR1 is MGHRA, CDR2 YSYEKL, per germline. This CDR3 has 16 amino acids. In DNA form, the CDR3 reads TGCGCCAGCAGTCGGACTAGCGGTACTAGTACAGATACGCAGTATTTT. Its protein product is CASSRTSGTSTDTQYF.

This clonotype has ten or more counts. In nucleotides, the CDR3 is TGTGCCAGCAGTGCCACGGGGGCGGCCAAAAACATTCAGTACTTC. Protein: CASSATGAAKNIQYF. The genes are TRBV2 and TRBJ2-4; D possibly matches TRBD1 or TRBD2 (6 bases each). V was shortened by 4 bases and J by 1 base, with 11 bases between the two germline ends. This CDR3 comprises 15 residues. Germline V CDR1 and CDR2: SNHLY, FYNNEI.

There are many counts of this clonotype. The CDR3 nucleotides read TGTGCCAGCAGTTCCTGGGGCCGGAGGAACACTGAAGCTTTCTTT. This encodes CASSSWGRRNTEAFF. The chain uses TRBV6-5 and TRBJ1-1; the D gene is possibly TRBD1 (5 bases). V lost 4 bases and J lost 1, with 13 bases in between. The CDR3 contains 15 residues. Germline CDR1 reads MNHEY; CDR2 reads SVGAGI.

The rearrangement joins TRBV13 to TRBJ2-1; TRBD2 matches 9 bases. The CDR3 is 15 amino acids. V was clipped by 2 bases and J by 6 bases; unmatched bases: 5. Germline V gene lookup returns CDR1 PRHDT and CDR2 FYEKMQ (reference sequence). The DNA of the CDR3 is TGTGCCAGCAGCTTACCCGGGACTAGCAGCAATGAGCAGTTCTTC. Amino acid sequence: CASSLPGTSSNEQFF.

In this sample, this clonotype turned up many times. The DNA of the CDR3 is TGCAGTGCTAGTGTGCTAGCGGGAGTTGGCGAGCAGTACTTC. Residues: CSASVLAGVGEQYF. The chain employs TRBV20-1 and TRBJ2-7; 10 bases are shared with TRBD2. The V gene's germline CDR1 is DFQATT and CDR2 SNEGSKA (reference sequence). The CDR3 covers 14 residues. V dropped 3 bases and J dropped 6; count of bases not matched to a gene: 8.

In this sample, this clonotype turned up many times. The rearrangement links TRBV7-9 to TRBJ1-6, with TRBD1 matching 9 bases. Germline V gives CDR1 SEHNR, CDR2 FQNEAQ (reference sequence). The CDR3 spans 15 residues. The J segment lost 7 bases and the V segment lost 1 base, leaving 2 bases of the junction unmatched. The CDR3 is CASSLGGTGNSPLHF. The CDR3 nucleotides read TGTGCCAGCAGCTTAGGGGGGACAGGGAATTCACCCCTCCACTTT. The variable domain in full, with the rest retrieved from reference TRBV7-9 and TRBJ1-6, is DTGVSQNPRHKITKRGQNVTFRCDPISEHNRLYWYRQTLGQGPEFLTYFQNEAQLEKSRLLSDRFSAERPKGSFSTLEIQRTEQGDSAMYLCASSLGGTGNSPLHFGNGTRLTVT.

This clonotype was found many times. The J gene is TRBJ1-2, the V gene TRBV19; D is possibly TRBD1 (5 bases). Germline CDR1 reads LNHDA; CDR2 reads SQIVND (reference sequence). Trimming took off 5 bases at V and 7 bases at J, with 20 bases between the two ends. The CDR3 contains 15 residues. The CDR3 coding sequence is TGTGCCAGTAGTCCGCAACTGAGGGACCCGCCTGGCTACACCTTC. As protein: CASSPQLRDPPGYTF.

This rearrangement joins TRBV15 to TRBJ1-1; D is unresolved. There are 18 residues in the CDR3. Trimming pared 3 bases from V and 5 bases from J, leaving 25 bases between. Germline assignment: CDR1 LNHNV and CDR2 YYDKDF (reference sequence). CDR3 loop: CATSRGLSPIRPKTEAFF. The CDR3 nucleotides read TGTGCCACCAGCAGGGGTCTATCACCGATCAGACCAAAGACTGAAGCTTTCTTT.

The chain links TRBV12-3 or TRBV12-4 to TRBJ1-6; tentative D call: TRBD1 (5 bases). There are 13 residues in the CDR3. V shed 4 bases and J shed 10 bases, with 11 bases lying between them. The CDR3 coding sequence is TGTGCCAGCAGTTCAGACAGCTACTCACCCCTCCACTTT. Translating gives CASSSDSYSPLHF.

This clonotype was counted ten times or more. The chain recombines TRBV30 with TRBJ1-1, with D hard to call. Germline V gene lookup returns CDR1 GTSNPN and CDR2 SVGIG (reference sequence). Between the trimmed V and J ends, which lost 3 bases and 1 base, there was a span of 9 bases. The CDR3 has 13 amino acids. The CDR3 nucleotides read TGTGCCTGGAGGGAAACAGAGAACACTGAAGCTTTCTTT. Its protein product is CAWRETENTEAFF.

This clonotype was seen at least ten times. The chain carries TRBV18 and TRBJ1-6, with 9 bases aligning to TRBD1. The CDR3 is 15 amino acids. Germline V gene sequence: CDR1 KGHSH, CDR2 LQKENI. V dropped 3 bases and J dropped 9; count of bases not matched to a gene: 6. The CDR3 sequence is CASSPTGGKGSPLHF. CDR3 bases: TGTGCCAGCTCACCGACAGGGGGGAAAGGTTCACCCCTCCACTTT.

The V gene is TRBV10-1, the J gene TRBJ2-1, with D unclear. V lost 3 bases to trimming and J lost 4 bases, with 7 bases between them. There are 13 residues in the CDR3. Per the germline V gene, CDR1 is WNHNN and CDR2 is SYGVQD (reference sequence). CDR3 loop: CASSDIGYNEQFF. In DNA, the CDR3 is TGCGCCAGCAGTGATATAGGGTACAATGAGCAGTTCTTC.

This clonotype was observed a few times. J is TRBJ2-1 and V is TRBV20-1, with a tentative D call TRBD2 (6 bases). Between the trimmed V and J ends, which lost 3 bases and 8 bases, there was a span of 23 bases. The CDR3 has 16 amino acids. Germline V gives CDR1 DFQATT, CDR2 SNEGSKA (reference sequence). The CDR3, as DNA: TGCAGTGCTAGTGGGGACGGAGGGAGAGGGAGAGATGAGCAGTTCTTC. As protein: CSASGDGGRGRDEQFF.